Presented here are 14 T cell receptor beta chains from one specimen sequenced in a study of blood T cell repertoires in COVID-19. TCRdb's table, derived via immunoSEQ multiplex PCR, lists solely in-frame clones and lacks some. The data show over 200,000 clones, approximately 82% seen once. Sequenced: peripheral blood. Receptors were obtained from a woman in her forties or fifties with acute or convalescent COVID-19.

This clone was counted between two and nine times. The V gene is TRBV5-1, the J gene TRBJ1-1; TRBD1 matches 12 bases. Germline V gives CDR1 SGHRS, CDR2 YFSETQ. Trimming removed 6 bases from V and 8 bases from J; junction bases left unmatched: 11. The CDR3 loop spans 15 amino acids. CDR3 loop: CASIPLGQGAEEAFF. The CDR3 DNA sequence: TGCGCCAGCATCCCGTTGGGACAGGGGGCGGAAGAAGCTTTCTTT.

The DNA for the CDR3 is TGTGCCACCAGAGAAACAGGGGCTCGGGAGACCCAGTACTTC. Translation: CATRETGARETQYF. V and J are TRBV24-1 and TRBJ2-5; 7 bases align to TRBD1. The CDR3 loop spans 14 amino acids. V lost 7 bases, J lost 5 bases, and 9 bases stayed unmatched. The germline V gene encodes CDR1 KGHDR and CDR2 SFDVKD.

The gene calls are TRBV2 and TRBJ2-3, with a weak D call TRBD1 (8 bases). Trimming shortened V by 7 bases and J by 3 bases, and 14 bases separated the two germline ends. The CDR3 extends over 14 amino acids. Germline V gene lookup returns CDR1 SNHLY and CDR2 FYNNEI. CDR3 sequence reads: CASKDRGGTDTQYF. In nucleotides, the CDR3 is TGTGCCAGCAAAGACAGGGGAGGGACAGATACGCAGTATTTT.

The chain uses TRBV19 and TRBJ2-7; 14 positions match TRBD2. The CDR3 length is 15 residues. CDR1 LNHDA and CDR2 SQIVND come from the germline V gene (reference sequence). V dropped 5 bases and J dropped 4; count of bases not matched to a gene: 4. Here the CDR3 reads CASSARLAGGYEQYF. The CDR3 region has the DNA TGTGCCAGTAGTGCCCGACTAGCGGGAGGGTACGAGCAGTACTTC.

This sequence joins TRBV19 and TRBJ2-1; 9 bases align to TRBD2. This CDR3 contains 18 residues. The germline CDR1 and CDR2 sequences are LNHDA and SQIVND (reference sequence). The ends lost 0 bases at V and 0 bases at J; junction bases unmatched: 6. The chain's CDR3 is CASSIDLLAGSSYNEQFF. CDR3 nucleotides: TGTGCCAGTAGTATAGATTTGCTAGCGGGAAGCTCCTACAATGAGCAGTTCTTC.

This clone was recorded a few times. The chain links TRBV5-5 to TRBJ1-1, with a weak D call TRBD1 (5 bases). The CDR3 consists of 14 residues. Between the trimmed V and J ends, which lost 2 bases and 3 bases, there was a span of 11 bases. Germline loops: CDR1 SGHKS, CDR2 YYEKEE (reference sequence). CDR3 DNA sequence: TGTGCCAGCAGCTTTGGCAGGGTTTACACTGAAGCTTTCTTT. Translating gives CASSFGRVYTEAFF.

The chain joins TRBV11-2 to TRBJ2-1; D is undetermined. V was clipped by 0 bases and J by 5 bases, with 5 bases between them. The CDR3 sequence is 13 residues long. From germline, CDR1 is SGHAT and CDR2 FQNNGV. CDR3 sequence reads: CASSLEYNNEQFF. In nucleotides, the CDR3 is TGTGCCAGCAGCTTAGAGTACAACAATGAGCAGTTCTTC.

The gene calls are TRBV15 and TRBJ2-1; TRBD2 is a possible D gene (6 bases). The CDR3 is made up of 17 amino acids. CDR1 is LNHNV, CDR2 YYDKDF, per germline (reference sequence). Trimming left V 1 base short and J 4 bases short, with 17 bases between. CDR3 coding DNA: TGTGCCACCAGCAGAGGGGCGCCCGGGAGTTTTTACAATGAGCAGTTCTTC. Its protein product is CATSRGAPGSFYNEQFF.

This chain links TRBV5-4 with TRBJ2-7; maybe TRBD2 (6 bases). V shed 4 bases and J shed 6 bases, with 17 bases lying between them. The CDR3 consists of 14 residues. Germline-derived CDR1 and CDR2 are SGHNT and YYREEE (reference sequence). CDR3 in DNA: TGTGCCAGCAGCGTGGGGACTCCCCACGGCGAGCAGTACTTC. Protein sequence: CASSVGTPHGEQYF. The variable domain in full, completed from reference TRBV5-4 and TRBJ2-7, reads ETGVTQSPTHLIKTRGQQVTLRCSSQSGHNTVSWYQQALGQGPQFIFQYYREEENGRGNFPPRFSGLQFPNYSSELNVNALELDDSALYLCASSVGTPHGEQYFGPGTRLTVT.

To note about this clone: Its ends do not fully match the called genes, so a read error is possible. The rearrangement joins TRBV7-8 to TRBJ1-1; D unclear. In germline, CDR1 is SGHVS, CDR2 FQNEAQ. CDR3 length: 11 residues. The CDR3 sequence: CASSIALEAFF. CDR3 sequence (DNA): TGTGCCAGCAGCATAGCCCTTGAAGCTTTCTTT.

V and J are TRBV15 and TRBJ1-4; perhaps TRBD1 as D (5 bases). The CDR3 has 14 amino acids. Looked up from germline, CDR1 is LNHNV and CDR2 is YYDKDF (reference sequence). V lost 5 bases and J 5 bases, leaving 12 bases between the germline ends. CDR3 DNA sequence: TGTGCCACCAGCGTCGGGGGGTTGAATGAAAAACTGTTTTTT. Translated, it gives CATSVGGLNEKLFF.

The chain combines TRBV27 with TRBJ2-2; 8 bases match TRBD2. J was trimmed by 3 bases and V by 5 bases; bases with no gene match: 11. This CDR3 has 17 residues. Germline V gene lookup returns CDR1 MNHEY and CDR2 SMNVEV (reference sequence). The CDR3 nucleotides are TGTGCCAGCAGTCCCTTTGGTAGCGGGGCGTACACCGGGGAGCTGTTTTTT. Its translation is CASSPFGSGAYTGELFF.

The rearrangement joins TRBV11-2 to TRBJ1-3, with 7 bases identical to TRBD1. The CDR3 is 13 amino acids. CDR1 SGHAT and CDR2 FQNNGV come from the germline V gene. Germline trimming cut 6 bases from V and 4 bases from J; bases unmatched to any gene: 3. The CDR3 here is CASRTGSGNTIYF. DNA for the CDR3: TGTGCCAGCAGGACAGGGAGCGGAAACACCATATATTTT.

The V and J genes are TRBV10-3 and TRBJ2-1; 8 nucleotides agree with TRBD1. Germline V CDR1 and CDR2: ENHRY, SYGVKD. The CDR3 loop spans 15 amino acids. J lost 9 bases, V lost 7 bases, and 14 bases had no gene match. CDR3 in DNA: TGTGCCATCAAGCCCGCCATGGGACAGGTCCGTGAGCAGTTCTTC. Protein sequence: CAIKPAMGQVREQFF.